Reported below is one T cell receptor beta chain. The assay was immunoSEQ multiplex PCR, and TCRdb's table has in-frame clones only and misses some. This table has roughly 73,000 clones, roughly nine tenths appearing once. The data derive from a study of blood T cell repertoires in COVID-19. In the study overall: Samples came from the United States, Italy and Spain, spanning acute and convalescent COVID-19.

V was trimmed by 1 base and J by 0 bases, leaving 10 bases between them. Germline V gene data show CDR1 as LGHDT and CDR2 as YNNKEL (reference sequence). The CDR3 is 16 residues long. The rearrangement joins TRBV3-1 (or the pseudogene TRBV3-2) to TRBJ2-1; TRBD1 might be the D (6 bases). What was sequenced was peripheral blood. This TCR was recovered from a man older than 75 with acute or convalescent COVID-19. For the CDR3, the DNA is TGTGCCAGCAGCCAAGGTAGGGGGAGCTCCTACAATGAGCAGTTCTTC. Translated, it gives CASSQGRGSSYNEQFF.